Described below is a single TCR beta chain sequence and its context. This entry belongs to a study of blood T cell repertoires in COVID-19. Clones were read by immunoSEQ multiplex PCR, and TCRdb kept only the in-frame ones, dropping some. The profile shows about 270,000 clones, around 90% of them singletons. This TCR derives from a woman aged 45-59 years who had recovered from COVID-19. What was sequenced was PBMCs or T cells enriched from blood (not recorded which).

The CDR3 reads CASSFRSEQFF. The CDR3 DNA is TGTGCCAGCAGCTTCCGTAGTGAGCAGTTCTTC. The chain uses TRBV5-5 and TRBJ2-1; D unresolved. This CDR3 has 11 amino acids. Germline assignment: CDR1 SGHKS and CDR2 YYEKEE (reference sequence). V lost 2 bases and J lost 9, with 6 bases in between.